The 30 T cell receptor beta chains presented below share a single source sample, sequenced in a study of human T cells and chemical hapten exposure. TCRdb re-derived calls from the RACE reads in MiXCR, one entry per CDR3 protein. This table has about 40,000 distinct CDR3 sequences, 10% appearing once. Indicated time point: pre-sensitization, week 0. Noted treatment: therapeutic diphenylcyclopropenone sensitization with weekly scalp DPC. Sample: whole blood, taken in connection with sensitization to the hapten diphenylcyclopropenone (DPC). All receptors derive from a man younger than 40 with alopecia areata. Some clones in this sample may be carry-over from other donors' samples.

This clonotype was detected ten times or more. DNA of the CDR3: TGTGCCAGCAGTTTAGGCCGCCTAGAAAAACTGTTTTTT. Amino acids: CASSLGRLEKLFF. The rearrangement joins TRBV28 to TRBJ1-4; D unresolved. Germline-derived CDR1 and CDR2 are MDHEN and SYDVKM. This CDR3 is built from 13 residues. Trimming removed 2 bases at V and 8 bases at J, with 9 bases between.

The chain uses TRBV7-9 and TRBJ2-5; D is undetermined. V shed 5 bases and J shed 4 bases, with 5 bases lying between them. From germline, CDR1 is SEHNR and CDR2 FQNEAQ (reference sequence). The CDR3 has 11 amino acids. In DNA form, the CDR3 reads TGTGCCAGCAGCACTCTAGAGACCCAGTACTTC. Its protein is CASSTLETQYF.

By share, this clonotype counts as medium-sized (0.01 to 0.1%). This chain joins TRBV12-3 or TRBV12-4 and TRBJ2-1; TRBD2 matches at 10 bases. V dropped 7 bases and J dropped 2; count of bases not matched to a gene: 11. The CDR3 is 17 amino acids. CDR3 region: CASTSGGSGRTYNEQFF. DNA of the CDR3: TGTGCCAGCACCAGCGGTGGTAGCGGGAGGACCTACAATGAGCAGTTCTTC.

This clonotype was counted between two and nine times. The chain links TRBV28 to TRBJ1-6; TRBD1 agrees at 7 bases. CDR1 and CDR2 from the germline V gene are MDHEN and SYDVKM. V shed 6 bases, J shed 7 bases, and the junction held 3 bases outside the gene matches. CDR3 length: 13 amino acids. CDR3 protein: CASRDRSNSPLHF. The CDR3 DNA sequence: TGTGCCAGCAGGGACAGGTCCAATTCACCCCTCCACTTT.

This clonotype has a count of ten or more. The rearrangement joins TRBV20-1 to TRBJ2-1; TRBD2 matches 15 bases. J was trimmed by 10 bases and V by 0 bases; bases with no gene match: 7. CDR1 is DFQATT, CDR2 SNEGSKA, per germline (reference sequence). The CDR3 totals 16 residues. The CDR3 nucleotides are TGCAGTGCTAGAGACCCAAGGACTAGCGGGAGGGCCGAGCAGTTCTTC. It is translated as CSARDPRTSGRAEQFF.

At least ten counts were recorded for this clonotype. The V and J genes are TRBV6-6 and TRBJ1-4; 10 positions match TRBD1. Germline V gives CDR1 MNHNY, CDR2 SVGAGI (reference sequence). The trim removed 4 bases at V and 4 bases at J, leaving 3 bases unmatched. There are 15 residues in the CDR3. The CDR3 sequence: CASSWRDRGNEKLFF. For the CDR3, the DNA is TGTGCCAGCAGTTGGCGGGACAGGGGTAATGAAAAACTGTTTTTT.

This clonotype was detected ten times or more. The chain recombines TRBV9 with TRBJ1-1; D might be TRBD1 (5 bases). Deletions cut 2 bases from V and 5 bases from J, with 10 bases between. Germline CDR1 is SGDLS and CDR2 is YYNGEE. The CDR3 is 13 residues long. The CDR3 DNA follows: TGTGCCAGCAGCGTGGGACCGGGGACTGAAGCTTTCTTT. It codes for CASSVGPGTEAFF.

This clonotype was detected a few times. CDR3 sequence: CASSDRRMNTEAFF. The CDR3 region has the DNA TGTGCCAGCAGTGACAGAAGAATGAACACTGAAGCTTTCTTT. The V gene is TRBV7-9, the J gene TRBJ1-1, with D possibly matching TRBD1 (5 bases). CDR3 length: 14 amino acids. V lost 6 bases and J 0 bases, leaving 11 bases between the germline ends. Germline V CDR1 and CDR2: SEHNR, FQNEAQ (reference sequence). Combining the CDR3 with reference TRBV7-9 and TRBJ1-1 gives the whole variable domain DTGVSQNPRHKITKRGQNVTFRCDPISEHNRLYWYRQTLGQGPEFLTYFQNEAQLEKSRLLSDRFSAERPKGSFSTLEIQRTEQGDSAMYLCASSDRRMNTEAFFGQGTRLTVV.

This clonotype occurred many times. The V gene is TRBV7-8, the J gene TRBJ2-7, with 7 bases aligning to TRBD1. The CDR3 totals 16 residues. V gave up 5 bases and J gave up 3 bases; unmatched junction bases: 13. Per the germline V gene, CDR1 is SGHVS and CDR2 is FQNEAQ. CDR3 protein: CASSTGRDSTFYEQYF. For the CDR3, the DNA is TGTGCCAGCAGCACAGGACGGGACAGTACCTTCTACGAGCAGTACTTC. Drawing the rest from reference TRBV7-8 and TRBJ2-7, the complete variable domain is GAGVSQSPRYKVAKRGQDVALRCDPISGHVSLFWYQQALGQGPEFLTYFQNEAQLDKSGLPSDRFFAERPEGSVSTLKIQRTQQEDSAVYLCASSTGRDSTFYEQYFGPGTRLTVT.

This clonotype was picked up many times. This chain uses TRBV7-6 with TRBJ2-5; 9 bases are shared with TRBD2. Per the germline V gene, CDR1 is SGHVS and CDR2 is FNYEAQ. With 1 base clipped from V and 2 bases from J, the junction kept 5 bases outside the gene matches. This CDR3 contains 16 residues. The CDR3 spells CASSLEVAGAQETQYF. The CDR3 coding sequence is TGTGCCAGCAGCTTAGAGGTAGCGGGGGCTCAAGAGACCCAGTACTTC.

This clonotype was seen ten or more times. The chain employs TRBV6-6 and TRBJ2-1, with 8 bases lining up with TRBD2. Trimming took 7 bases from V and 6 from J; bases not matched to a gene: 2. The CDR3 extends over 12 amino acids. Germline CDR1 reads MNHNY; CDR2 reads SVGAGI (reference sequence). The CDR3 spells CASKRERNEQFF. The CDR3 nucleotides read TGTGCCAGCAAGCGGGAGCGCAATGAGCAGTTCTTC.

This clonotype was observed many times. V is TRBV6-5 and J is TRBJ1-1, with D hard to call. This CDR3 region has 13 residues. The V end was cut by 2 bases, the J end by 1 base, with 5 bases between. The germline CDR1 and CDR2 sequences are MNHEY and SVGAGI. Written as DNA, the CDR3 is TGTGCCAGCAGTTACGAGTGGAACACTGAAGCTTTCTTT. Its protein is CASSYEWNTEAFF.

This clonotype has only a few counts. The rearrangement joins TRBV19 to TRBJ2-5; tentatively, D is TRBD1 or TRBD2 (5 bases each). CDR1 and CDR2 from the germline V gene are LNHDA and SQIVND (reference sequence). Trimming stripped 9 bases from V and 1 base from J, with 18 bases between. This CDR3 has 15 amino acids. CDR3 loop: CARWRTPPVQETQYF. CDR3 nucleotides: TGTGCCAGGTGGAGGACACCTCCCGTCCAAGAGACCCAGTACTTC.

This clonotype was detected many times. The CDR3 loop is CASSSRTGTSLYEQYF. The CDR3 DNA is TGTGCCAGCAGTAGCCGCACCGGGACTAGTCTTTACGAGCAGTACTTC. This sequence joins TRBV6-5 and TRBJ2-7; 8 nucleotides align to TRBD2. CDR1 and CDR2 (germline): MNHEY, SVGAGI. The CDR3 contains 16 residues. With 5 bases clipped from V and 4 bases from J, the junction kept 13 bases outside the gene matches.

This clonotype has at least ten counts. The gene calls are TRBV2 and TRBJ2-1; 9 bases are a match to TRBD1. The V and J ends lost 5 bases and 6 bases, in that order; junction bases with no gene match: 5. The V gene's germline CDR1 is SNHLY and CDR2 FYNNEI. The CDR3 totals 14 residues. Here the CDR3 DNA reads TGTGCCAGCAGTTCCGGGACAGGGTCCAATGAGCAGTTCTTC. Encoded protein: CASSSGTGSNEQFF. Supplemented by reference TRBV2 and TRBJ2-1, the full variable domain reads EPEVTQTPSHQVTQMGQEVILRCVPISNHLYFYWYRQILGQKVEFLVSFYNNEISEKSEIFDDQFSVERPDGSNFTLKIRSTKLEDSAMYFCASSSGTGSNEQFFGPGTRLTVL.

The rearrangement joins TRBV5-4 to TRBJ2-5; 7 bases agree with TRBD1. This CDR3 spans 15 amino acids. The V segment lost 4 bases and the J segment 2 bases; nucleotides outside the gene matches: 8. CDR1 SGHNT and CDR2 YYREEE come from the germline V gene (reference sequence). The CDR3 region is CASSPRQGRQETQYF. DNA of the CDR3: TGTGCCAGCAGCCCGCGACAGGGACGGCAAGAGACCCAGTACTTC.

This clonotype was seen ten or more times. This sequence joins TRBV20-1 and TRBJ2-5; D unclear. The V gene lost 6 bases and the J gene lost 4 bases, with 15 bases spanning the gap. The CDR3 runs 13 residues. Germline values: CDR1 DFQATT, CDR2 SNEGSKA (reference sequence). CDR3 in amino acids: CSAHSTRRETQYF. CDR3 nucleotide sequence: TGCAGTGCCCATTCGACTCGGCGAGAGACCCAGTACTTC.

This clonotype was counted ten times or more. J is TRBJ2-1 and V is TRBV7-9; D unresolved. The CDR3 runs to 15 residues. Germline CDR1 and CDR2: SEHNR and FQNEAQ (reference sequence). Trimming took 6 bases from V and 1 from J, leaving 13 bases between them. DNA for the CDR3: TGTGCCAGCAGATCTATTCAAATTTCCTACAATGAGCAGTTCTTC. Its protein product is CASRSIQISYNEQFF.

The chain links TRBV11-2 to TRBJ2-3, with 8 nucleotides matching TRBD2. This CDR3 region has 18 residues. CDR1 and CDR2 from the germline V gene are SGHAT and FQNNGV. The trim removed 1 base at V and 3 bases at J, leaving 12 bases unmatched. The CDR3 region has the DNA TGTGCCAGCAGCTTAGTAACGGGCGGGGGGCTTCGGACAGATACGCAGTATTTT. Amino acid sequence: CASSLVTGGGLRTDTQYF. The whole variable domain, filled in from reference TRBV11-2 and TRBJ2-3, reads EAGVAQSPRYKIIEKRQSVAFWCNPISGHATLYWYQQILGQGPKLLIQFQNNGVVDDSQLPKDRFSAERLKGVDSTLKIQPAKLEDSAVYLCASSLVTGGGLRTDTQYFGPGTRLTVL.

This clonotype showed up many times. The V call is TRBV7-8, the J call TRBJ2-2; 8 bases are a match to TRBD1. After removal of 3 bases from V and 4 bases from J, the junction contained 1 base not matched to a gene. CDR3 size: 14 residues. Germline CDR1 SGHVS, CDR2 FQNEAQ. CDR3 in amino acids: CASSLTGATGELFF. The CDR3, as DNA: TGTGCCAGCAGCTTGACAGGGGCCACCGGGGAGCTGTTTTTT.

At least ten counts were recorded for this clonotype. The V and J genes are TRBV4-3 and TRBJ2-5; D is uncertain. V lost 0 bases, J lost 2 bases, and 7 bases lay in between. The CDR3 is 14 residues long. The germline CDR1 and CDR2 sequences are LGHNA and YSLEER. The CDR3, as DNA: TGCGCCAGCAGCCAAGAGACGCGACAAGAGACCCAGTACTTC. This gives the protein CASSQETRQETQYF.

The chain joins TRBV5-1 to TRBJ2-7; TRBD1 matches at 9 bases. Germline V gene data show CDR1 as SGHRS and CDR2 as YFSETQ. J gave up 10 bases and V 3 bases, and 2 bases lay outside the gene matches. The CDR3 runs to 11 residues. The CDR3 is CASSSTGGQYF. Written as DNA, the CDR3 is TGCGCCAGCAGCTCTACAGGGGGCCAGTACTTC.

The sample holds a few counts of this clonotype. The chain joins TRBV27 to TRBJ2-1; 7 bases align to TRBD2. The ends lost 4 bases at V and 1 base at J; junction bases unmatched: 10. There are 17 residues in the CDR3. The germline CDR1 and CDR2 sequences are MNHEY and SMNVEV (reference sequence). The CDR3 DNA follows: TGTGCCAGCAGTTCAGCCCCAGCGGGACTGTCCTACAATGAGCAGTTCTTC. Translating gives CASSSAPAGLSYNEQFF.

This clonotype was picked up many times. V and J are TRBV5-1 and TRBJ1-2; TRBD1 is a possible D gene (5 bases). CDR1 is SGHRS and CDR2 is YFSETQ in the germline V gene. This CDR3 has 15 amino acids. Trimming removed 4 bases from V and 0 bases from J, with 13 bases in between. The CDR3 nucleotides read TGCGCCAGCAGCAAGGGGCTCATATCTAACTATGGCTACACCTTC. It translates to CASSKGLISNYGYTF. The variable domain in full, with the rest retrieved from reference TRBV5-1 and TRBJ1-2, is KAGVTQTPRYLIKTRGQQVTLSCSPISGHRSVSWYQQTPGQGLQFLFEYFSETQRNKGNFPGRFSGRQFSNSRSEMNVSTLELGDSALYLCASSKGLISNYGYTFGSGTRLTVV.

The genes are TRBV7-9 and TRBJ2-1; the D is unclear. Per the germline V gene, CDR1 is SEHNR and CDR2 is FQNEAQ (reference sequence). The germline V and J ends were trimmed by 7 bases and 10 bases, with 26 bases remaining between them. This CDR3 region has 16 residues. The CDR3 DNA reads TGTGCCAGCATTCCTCAAACCGGGCCCCGCTGGGCCGAGCAGTTCTTC. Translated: CASIPQTGPRWAEQFF.

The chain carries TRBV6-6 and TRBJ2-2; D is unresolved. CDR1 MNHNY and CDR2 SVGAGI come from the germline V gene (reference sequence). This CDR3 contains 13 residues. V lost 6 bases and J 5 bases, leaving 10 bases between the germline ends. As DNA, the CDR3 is TGTGCCAGCAGCATAGCAGCTACCGGGGAGCTGTTTTTT. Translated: CASSIAATGELFF.

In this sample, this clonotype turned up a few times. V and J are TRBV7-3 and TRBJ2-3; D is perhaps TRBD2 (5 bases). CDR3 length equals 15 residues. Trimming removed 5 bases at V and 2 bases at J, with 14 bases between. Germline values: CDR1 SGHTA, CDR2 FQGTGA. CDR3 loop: CASSPSEVITDTQYF. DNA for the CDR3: TGTGCCAGCAGCCCCTCGGAGGTCATCACAGATACGCAGTATTTT.

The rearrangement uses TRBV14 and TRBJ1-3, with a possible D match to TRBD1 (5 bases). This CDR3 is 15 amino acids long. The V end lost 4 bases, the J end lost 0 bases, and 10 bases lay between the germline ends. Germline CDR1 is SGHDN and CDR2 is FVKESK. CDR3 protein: CASSLVGGSGNTIYF. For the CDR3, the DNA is TGTGCCAGCAGCCTAGTGGGGGGCTCTGGAAACACCATATATTTT.

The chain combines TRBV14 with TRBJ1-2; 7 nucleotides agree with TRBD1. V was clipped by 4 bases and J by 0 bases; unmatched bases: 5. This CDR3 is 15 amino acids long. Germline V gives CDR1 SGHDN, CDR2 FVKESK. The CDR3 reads CASSPRQGANYGYTF. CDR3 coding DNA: TGTGCCAGCAGCCCCAGACAGGGAGCTAACTATGGCTACACCTTC.

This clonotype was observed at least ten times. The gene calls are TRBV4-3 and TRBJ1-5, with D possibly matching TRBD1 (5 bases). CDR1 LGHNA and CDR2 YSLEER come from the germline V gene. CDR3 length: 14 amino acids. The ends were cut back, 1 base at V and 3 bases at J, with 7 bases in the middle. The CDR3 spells CASSQGRVNQPQHF. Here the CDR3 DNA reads TGCGCCAGCAGCCAAGGCAGGGTCAATCAGCCCCAGCATTTT.